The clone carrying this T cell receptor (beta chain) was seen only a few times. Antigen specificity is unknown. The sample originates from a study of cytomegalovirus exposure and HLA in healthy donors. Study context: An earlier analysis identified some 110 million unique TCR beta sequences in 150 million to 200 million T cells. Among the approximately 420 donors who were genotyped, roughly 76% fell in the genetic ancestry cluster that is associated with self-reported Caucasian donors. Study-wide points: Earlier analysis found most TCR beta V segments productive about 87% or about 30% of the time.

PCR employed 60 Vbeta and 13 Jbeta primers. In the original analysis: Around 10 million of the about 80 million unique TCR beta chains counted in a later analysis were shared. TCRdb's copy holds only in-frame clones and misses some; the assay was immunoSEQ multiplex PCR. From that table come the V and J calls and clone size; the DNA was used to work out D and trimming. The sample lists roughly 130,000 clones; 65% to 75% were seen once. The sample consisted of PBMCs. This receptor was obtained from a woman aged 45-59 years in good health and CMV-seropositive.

DNA for the CDR3: TGCGCCAGCAGCCAAGCCCCAAGGGACAGGGTGTTTTACGAGCAGTACTTC. It translates to CASSQAPRDRVFYEQYF. The chain has TRBV4-3 and TRBJ2-7, with 9 nucleotides matching TRBD1. CDR1 LGHNA and CDR2 YSLEER come from the germline V gene. The CDR3 is 17 residues long. With V trimmed by 1 base and J by 4 bases, 11 bases remained unmatched.